This TCR beta chain was documented in a study of cytomegalovirus exposure and HLA in healthy donors. Study at large: HLA-typed donors were the source of some 85 million unique TCRs, which an early data release held. Notes on the study in general: A highly shared variant cluster was judged a likely technical artifact. In a later analysis, DRB1 alleles had the most associated TCRs; HLA-C alleles the fewest.

The PCR ran on 60 Vbeta and 13 Jbeta primers. Measured with immunoSEQ multiplex PCR; TCRdb has only the in-frame clones, and not every one. The sample yields about 120,000 clones, around 80% seen once. At collection, donors were nominally healthy, but unrecorded immune exposures were probable. Germline CDR1 reads MNHNS; CDR2 reads SASEGT. V lost 3 bases to trimming and J lost 11 bases; unmatched junction nucleotides: 4. The CDR3 loop spans 14 amino acids. As to this clone: Its target is unknown.

This TCR derives from a female donor in good health and CMV-seronegative. The rearrangement joins TRBV6-1 to TRBJ1-6, with TRBD1 identical over 10 bases. Sequencing was carried out using PBMCs. CDR3 region: CASSDRDRGTPLHF. For the CDR3, the DNA is TGTGCCAGCAGTGACAGGGACAGGGGCACACCCCTCCACTTT.